This T cell receptor (beta chain) was recorded in a study of long-term antiretroviral therapy in people with HIV. Study findings and constraints: Information on adherence to ART, viral resistance or therapy changes was unavailable.

immunoSEQ v3.0 was run at survey level. TCRdb keeps only in-frame clones here, not all; method: immunoSEQ multiplex PCR. Among around 22,000 clones, approximately 80% were seen once, and the ten largest hold more than 12%. Comments on this clone: Its antigen is unidentified.

Germline lookup yields CDR1 SGHTA and CDR2 FQGNSA. The CDR3 spans 16 residues. Trimming stripped 4 bases from V and 5 bases from J, with 20 bases between. The chain combines TRBV7-2 with TRBJ2-5; maybe TRBD1 (6 bases). This TCR derives from a man aged 25 to 40 with HIV. The sample was unsorted PBMCs, taken about 4.3 years after starting antiretroviral therapy. CDR3 sequence: CASSSLPDRPWETQYF. The CDR3, as DNA: TGTGCCAGCAGCTCTCTCCCTGACAGGCCATGGGAGACCCAGTACTTC.